Following are 20 T cell receptor beta chains from one sample sequenced in a study of response to subunit inactivated influenza vaccine. TCRdb passed the RT-PCR reads through MiXCR, listing each CDR3 protein once. Of around 300,000 distinct CDR3 sequences in the sample, about 20% were seen once. Here the sequenced sample was PBMCs from blood, taken 21 months after vaccination. These receptors were obtained from a man aged 50-75 years who received an inactivated influenza vaccine.

This clonotype was counted between two and nine times. The V call is TRBV11-2, the J call TRBJ2-7; TRBD2 aligns across 11 bases. The CDR3 consists of 15 residues. CDR1 SGHAT and CDR2 FQNNGV come from the germline V gene. V dropped 5 bases and J dropped 2; count of bases not matched to a gene: 5. CDR3 loop: CASSRSTSGTYEQYF. The CDR3 coding sequence is TGTGCCAGCAGCCGATCGACTAGCGGGACCTACGAGCAGTACTTC.

The chain uses TRBV25-1 and TRBJ1-1, with a weak D call TRBD1 (5 bases). Germline CDR1 reads MGHDK; CDR2 reads SYGVNS. CDR3 length: 16 amino acids. V was cut by 1 base and J by 3 bases, with 15 bases left in between. The CDR3 DNA follows: TGTGCCAGCAGTGAATGGGGCCCCCTGAGAGACACTGAAGCTTTCTTT. This translates into CASSEWGPLRDTEAFF.

This clonotype was observed a few times. The chain employs TRBV4-1 and TRBJ1-2; D perhaps matches TRBD1 (6 bases). This CDR3 has 16 residues. The germline gives CDR1 MGHRA, CDR2 YSYEKL. V was clipped by 0 bases and J by 3 bases, with 14 bases between them. CDR3 sequence reads: CASSQDRRGGDYGYTF. The CDR3 DNA reads as TGCGCCAGCAGCCAAGATCGTAGGGGGGGCGACTATGGCTACACCTTC.

This clonotype was seen more than once but under ten times. The chain is built from TRBV29-1 and TRBJ1-1; D unclear. CDR1 is SQVTM and CDR2 is ANQGSEA in the germline V gene. There are 13 residues in the CDR3. V was clipped by 2 bases and J by 0 bases, with 7 bases between them. The CDR3 nucleotides are TGCAGCGTTGAACCGGACTTGAACACTGAAGCTTTCTTT. Its translation is CSVEPDLNTEAFF.

This chain connects TRBV12-3 or TRBV12-4 to TRBJ2-2; either TRBD1 or TRBD2 may supply D (6 bases each). This CDR3 has 18 amino acids. The V end was cut by 5 bases, the J end by 4 bases, with 23 bases between. The CDR3 DNA reads TGTGCCAGCAGTCAAGGGGGAGGTGGGGGCGCTAGCACCGGGGAGCTGTTTTTT. Amino acids: CASSQGGGGGASTGELFF.

The chain links TRBV29-1 to TRBJ1-1; tentatively, D is TRBD1 (5 bases). The V gene's germline CDR1 is SQVTM and CDR2 ANQGSEA. V was cut by 2 bases and J by 0 bases, with 10 bases left in between. This CDR3 has 14 residues. DNA of the CDR3: TGCAGCGTTGAACTGGCAGGGATGAACACTGAAGCTTTCTTT. Amino acids: CSVELAGMNTEAFF.

In its sample, this clonotype was seen a few times. The rearrangement joins TRBV11-2 to TRBJ2-3, with 9 positions matching TRBD2. Looked up from germline, CDR1 is SGHAT and CDR2 is FQNNGV. The junction had 12 bases not matched to a gene; V was cut back by 2 bases and J by 0 bases. This CDR3 has 19 amino acids. In DNA form, the CDR3 reads TGTGCCAGCAGCTTACGGGCGGGAGGGCTTTTAAGAAGCACAGATACGCAGTATTTT. Translation gives CASSLRAGGLLRSTDTQYF.

V gene TRBV20-1 combines with J gene TRBJ2-1; D is possibly TRBD2 (7 bases). V lost 3 bases, J lost 8 bases, and 17 bases lay in between. Per the germline V gene, CDR1 is DFQATT and CDR2 is SNEGSKA (reference sequence). The CDR3 extends over 14 amino acids. CDR3 sequence (DNA): TGCAGTGCTAGCAAGGGGGGGCCGAGGGATGAGCAGTTCTTC. This translates into CSASKGGPRDEQFF.

The gene calls are TRBV5-1 and TRBJ1-2; D may be TRBD1 (6 bases). CDR1 is SGHRS and CDR2 is YFSETQ in the germline V gene. V lost 0 bases and J lost 0, with 12 bases in between. The length of the CDR3 is 16 residues. CDR3 nucleotides: TGCGCCAGCAGCTTGGTATCCAGGACAGCTAACTATGGCTACACCTTC. The encoded protein is CASSLVSRTANYGYTF.

This chain uses TRBV27 with TRBJ2-3; TRBD2 matches at 11 bases. V lost 5 bases and J lost 6; bases outside the gene matches: 10. The CDR3 contains 16 residues. Germline loops: CDR1 MNHEY, CDR2 SMNVEV (reference sequence). Here the CDR3 reads CASSKGLAVSRDTQYF. The CDR3 bases are TGTGCCAGCAGTAAGGGACTAGCGGTATCAAGGGATACGCAGTATTTT.

The sample holds a few counts of this clonotype. The V gene is TRBV6-1, the J gene TRBJ2-1; 7 positions match TRBD2. The germline V gene has CDR1 MNHNS and CDR2 SASEGT. V lost 4 bases and J lost 8; bases outside the gene matches: 8. The CDR3 runs to 14 residues. CDR3 region: CASSGGDYSHEQFF. The CDR3 DNA sequence: TGTGCCAGCAGTGGAGGGGACTATTCCCATGAGCAGTTCTTC.

This clonotype appeared a few times. The chain recombines TRBV5-1 with TRBJ2-3; D gene ambiguous. CDR1 and CDR2 from the germline V gene are SGHRS and YFSETQ. Trimming left V 1 base short and J 1 base short, with 7 bases between. The CDR3 is made up of 14 amino acids. The CDR3 nucleotides read TGCGCCAGCAGCTTGACGGTGGGCACAGATACGCAGTATTTT. Translating it yields CASSLTVGTDTQYF.

The rearrangement uses TRBV20-1 and TRBJ2-3; D ambiguous. This CDR3 spans 15 amino acids. Trimming left V 6 bases short and J 2 bases short, with 18 bases between. Germline V CDR1 and CDR2: DFQATT, SNEGSKA (reference sequence). This CDR3 is CSARSPYYYTDTQYF. The CDR3 DNA is TGCAGTGCCCGAAGCCCTTACTACTACACAGATACGCAGTATTTT.

The table lists this clonotype with a few counts. V and J are TRBV29-1 and TRBJ2-1; no definite D call. The CDR3 has 10 residues. Germline lookup yields CDR1 SQVTM and CDR2 ANQGSEA. The V end was cut by 7 bases, the J end by 10 bases, with 11 bases between. In nucleotides, the CDR3 is TGCAGCGCTGGCATCTACGAGCAGTTCTTC. Translated, it gives CSAGIYEQFF.

This clonotype has more than one count but fewer than ten. The rearrangement links TRBV11-2 to TRBJ2-5; 10 nucleotides match TRBD2. The CDR3 extends over 15 amino acids. The germline V gene has CDR1 SGHAT and CDR2 FQNNGV. V lost 3 bases, J lost 5 bases, and 6 bases stayed unmatched. The CDR3 DNA reads as TGTGCCAGCAGCTTGCATCCTAGCGGGGGTGAGACCCAGTACTTC. This translates into CASSLHPSGGETQYF.

This clonotype appeared a few times. This chain links TRBV7-2 with TRBJ2-1; D perhaps matches TRBD1 (5 bases). Germline values: CDR1 SGHTA, CDR2 FQGNSA. This CDR3 spans 17 amino acids. Trimming shortened V by 0 bases and J by 7 bases, and 19 bases separated the two germline ends. CDR3 protein: CASSLARSGRLGNEQFF. The CDR3 nucleotides are TGTGCCAGCAGCTTAGCTCGGTCAGGGCGCCTGGGTAATGAGCAGTTCTTC.

The V call is TRBV12-3 or TRBV12-4, the J call TRBJ2-6; tentatively, D is TRBD1 (6 bases). The V and J ends lost 5 bases and 1 base respectively, with 18 bases between them. This CDR3 has 18 residues. The CDR3 is CASSRQTGTYSGANVLTF. CDR3 sequence (DNA): TGTGCCAGCAGTCGCCAGACCGGGACATATTCTGGGGCCAACGTCCTGACTTTC.

J is TRBJ2-7 and V is TRBV10-3, with D perhaps matching TRBD1 (5 bases). The CDR3 totals 14 residues. CDR1 ENHRY and CDR2 SYGVKD come from the germline V gene. With 10 bases removed from V and 0 bases from J, the gap between germline ends came to 16 bases. The CDR3 region is CATALQASSYEQYF. In nucleotides, the CDR3 is TGTGCCACCGCTTTACAGGCTAGCTCCTACGAGCAGTACTTC.

This clonotype has a count of ten or more. The rearrangement uses TRBV20-1 and TRBJ1-1, with TRBD1 matching 8 bases. In germline, CDR1 is DFQATT, CDR2 SNEGSKA (reference sequence). The CDR3 extends over 15 amino acids. The trim removed 3 bases at V and 4 bases at J, leaving 10 bases unmatched. This CDR3 is CSARTPGQDTTEAFF. The CDR3 DNA reads as TGCAGTGCTAGGACCCCGGGACAGGACACCACTGAAGCTTTCTTT.

This clonotype was counted between two and nine times. This CDR3 reads CSVDGRSYNEQFF. The CDR3 region has the DNA TGCAGTGTTGACGGGAGGTCCTACAATGAGCAGTTCTTC. The chain couples TRBV20-1 to TRBJ2-1; the match to TRBD2 covers 7 bases. J gave up 1 base and V 7 bases, and 4 bases lay outside the gene matches. CDR1 is DFQATT, CDR2 SNEGSKA, per germline (reference sequence). The CDR3 length is 13 residues.